The next 4 T cell receptor beta chains were all read from a single sample in a study of T-cell reconstitution after alpha-beta-depleted transplantation in children. Researchers prepared the TCRbeta library using unique molecular identifiers, the study reports. TCRdb independently ran MiXCR on the PCR reads; one entry per CDR3 protein. The data contain around 480,000 distinct CDR3 sequences, 32% of them seen just once; the ten biggest clones take up more than 2%. The sequenced sample was PBMCs from the stem cell graft donor, obtained from the stem cell graft. All receptors derive from a human donor who donated a stem cell graft to a child with aplastic anemia.

This clonotype was observed at least ten times. This chain joins TRBV25-1 and TRBJ1-1; weak D call: TRBD1 (5 bases). CDR1 MGHDK and CDR2 SYGVNS come from the germline V gene. V lost 4 bases to trimming and J lost 1 base, with 7 bases between them. The CDR3 covers 13 residues. The CDR3 nucleotides read TGTGCCAGCAGTGTACAGGAGAACACTGAAGCTTTCTTT. It codes for CASSVQENTEAFF.

This clonotype was picked up many times. The CDR3 bases are TGCAGTGCTAGACAGGGGAACACTGAAGCTTTCTTT. This sequence encodes CSARQGNTEAFF. This chain joins TRBV20-1 and TRBJ1-1; TRBD1 is a possible D gene (5 bases). Germline CDR1 DFQATT, CDR2 SNEGSKA (reference sequence). The germline V and J ends were trimmed by 2 bases and 1 base, with 5 bases remaining between them. The CDR3 runs to 12 residues.

This clonotype was seen a few times. The chain employs TRBV24-1 and TRBJ1-2, with TRBD1 matching 8 bases. The CDR3 contains 13 residues. After removal of 5 bases from V and 8 bases from J, the junction contained 6 bases not matched to a gene. From germline, CDR1 is KGHDR and CDR2 SFDVKD. The CDR3 loop reads CATSARTGKGYTF. The CDR3 bases are TGTGCCACCAGTGCCCGGACAGGGAAGGGCTACACCTTC.

The chain links TRBV2 to TRBJ1-2; 7 bases align to TRBD1. Trimming cost V 8 bases and J 4 bases; bases outside gene matches: 7. The CDR3 covers 13 residues. CDR1 SNHLY and CDR2 FYNNEI come from the germline V gene. CDR3 coding DNA: TGTGCCAGCGGGACAGTTAGGGGCTATGGCTACACCTTC. This codes for CASGTVRGYGYTF.